The 2 T cell receptor beta chains below all came from one sample that was sequenced in a study of cytomegalovirus exposure and HLA in healthy donors. PCR amplification relied on 60 Vbeta primers (plus 13 Jbeta primers). The protocol was immunoSEQ multiplex PCR, while the TCRdb copy is restricted to in-frame clones and leaves out a portion. The sample shows fewer than 70,000 clones, 74% of them seen only once. The material sequenced was PBMCs. The receptors were gathered from a woman in her sixties or seventies in good health and CMV-seropositive.

This chain joins TRBV6-6 and TRBJ2-2; 7 bases map to TRBD1. After removal of 7 bases from V and 7 bases from J, the junction contained 3 bases not matched to a gene. The CDR3 consists of 12 residues. Germline V gives CDR1 MNHNY, CDR2 SVGAGI (reference sequence). In DNA form, the CDR3 reads TGTGCCAGCATTCAGGGGGACGGGGAGCTGTTTTTT. This codes for CASIQGDGELFF.

The rearrangement uses TRBV29-1 and TRBJ1-2; no definite D call. The germline V gene has CDR1 SQVTM and CDR2 ANQGSEA. The CDR3 is 13 amino acids. The V and J ends lost 0 bases and 2 bases respectively, with 7 bases between them. The CDR3 loop reads CSVEDTQNYGYTF. CDR3 coding DNA: TGCAGCGTTGAAGATACACAGAACTATGGCTACACCTTC.